This TCR beta chain was captured by sequencing in a study of OX40 agonist ivuxolimab in advanced cancers. The method was immunoSEQ multiplex PCR; TCRdb's version includes in-frame clones alone and lacks a portion of them. The sample shows about 48,000 clones, 85% to 95% of them seen only once. This clone was counted once. CDR1 and CDR2 from the germline V gene are SNHLY and FYNNEI. The CDR3 length is 14 residues. The V end was cut by 5 bases, the J end by 0 bases, with 8 bases between. The specimen was CD4+ or CD8+ T cells sorted from blood, collected in a trial of the OX40 agonist ivuxolimab. The chain joins TRBV2 to TRBJ1-5; D ambiguous. The receptor comes from an adult with an advanced solid tumor such as melanoma, head and neck, liver or kidney cancer. The CDR3 region is CASSLSASNQPQHF. CDR3 in DNA: TGTGCCAGCAGTTTATCTGCTAGCAATCAGCCCCAGCATTTT.